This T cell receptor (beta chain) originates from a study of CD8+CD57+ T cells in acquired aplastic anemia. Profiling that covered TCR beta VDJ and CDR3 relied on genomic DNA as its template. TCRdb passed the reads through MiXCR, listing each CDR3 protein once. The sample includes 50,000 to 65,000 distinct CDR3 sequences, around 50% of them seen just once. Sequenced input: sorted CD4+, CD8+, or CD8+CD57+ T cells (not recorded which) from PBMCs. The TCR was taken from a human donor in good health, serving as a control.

The CDR3 here is CSMVGTYNEQFF. The DNA for the CDR3 is TGCAGCATGGTGGGGACATACAATGAGCAGTTCTTC. This chain joins TRBV29-1 and TRBJ2-1, with D perhaps matching TRBD1 (6 bases). This CDR3 comprises 12 residues. V lost 8 bases, J lost 4 bases, and 12 bases lay in between. CDR1 and CDR2 from the germline V gene are SQVTM and ANQGSEA.